Below, 19 T cell receptor beta chains from the same sample are listed, as sequenced in a study of blood T cell repertoires in COVID-19 (dated by TCRdb to the early 2020s). Libraries were built with the immunoSEQ multiplex PCR assay. Held by TCRdb, this immuneACCESS table contains in-frame sequences only and omits some clones. Under half of the omission traces to an unresolved V gene where checked; the cause of the rest is unknown. In all, the sample holds roughly 380,000 clones, and about 88% of those were seen once. 1.5% to 1.7% of the sample lies in the top ten. Sequenced material: peripheral blood. These receptor sequences come from a middle-aged woman with COVID-19, enrolled during active disease.

V gene TRBV2 combines with J gene TRBJ2-7, with D perhaps TRBD1 (6 bases). The V gene's germline CDR1 is SNHLY and CDR2 FYNNEI. The CDR3 contains 13 residues. V shed 5 bases and J shed 7 bases, with 15 bases lying between them. The CDR3 loop reads CASSTYRVEEQYF. The CDR3 DNA follows: TGTGCCAGCAGTACGTACAGGGTGGAAGAGCAGTACTTC. The entire variable domain, with the rest obtained from reference TRBV2 and TRBJ2-7, is as follows: EPEVTQTPSHQVTQMGQEVILRCVPISNHLYFYWYRQILGQKVEFLVSFYNNEISEKSEIFDDQFSVERPDGSNFTLKIRSTKLEDSAMYFCASSTYRVEEQYFGPGTRLTVT.

The chain links TRBV12-3 or TRBV12-4 to TRBJ2-3; D possibly corresponds to TRBD2 (5 bases). The germline V and J ends were trimmed by 8 bases and 6 bases, with 9 bases remaining between them. The CDR3 is made up of 11 amino acids. DNA of the CDR3: TGTGCCAGCGCGGGTTTCGATACGCAGTATTTT. Protein: CASAGFDTQYF.

V gene TRBV7-9 combines with J gene TRBJ1-4, with 12 bases fitting TRBD1. V lost 5 bases to trimming and J lost 5 bases; unmatched junction nucleotides: 6. This CDR3 region has 16 residues. Per germline, CDR1 SEHNR and CDR2 FQNEAQ (reference sequence). The CDR3 region is CASSPGQGAENEKLFF. The CDR3 DNA reads as TGTGCCAGCAGCCCGGGACAGGGGGCCGAAAATGAAAAACTGTTTTTT.

In its sample, this clone was seen a few times. Other DNA sequences within the sample encode an identical CDR3. This chain links TRBV7-2 with TRBJ1-5; 7 bases align to TRBD1. The CDR3 covers 14 residues. V dropped 1 base and J dropped 4; count of bases not matched to a gene: 1. The V gene's germline CDR1 is SGHTA and CDR2 FQGNSA. CDR3 sequence: CASSLGQGNQPQHF. The CDR3 DNA reads TGTGCCAGCAGCTTAGGACAGGGTAATCAGCCCCAGCATTTT.

The rearrangement links TRBV4-3 to TRBJ2-1, with 10 nucleotides matching TRBD1. This CDR3 comprises 14 residues. The V segment lost 3 bases and the J segment 15 bases; nucleotides outside the gene matches: 11. Looked up from germline, CDR1 is LGHNA and CDR2 is YSLEER. DNA of the CDR3: TGCGCCAGCAGCCACCGGACAGGGGGAAGAGGGGTGTTCTTC. Its protein product is CASSHRTGGRGVFF.

In this sample, this clone turned up once. V and J are TRBV7-3 and TRBJ1-5; 8 nucleotides agree with TRBD1. Germline CDR1 and CDR2: SGHTA and FQGTGA. The CDR3 sequence is 14 residues long. V lost 3 bases to trimming and J lost 6 bases; unmatched junction nucleotides: 4. CDR3 nucleotides: TGTGCCAGCAGCTTGACAGGGGTGGGTCAGCCCCAGCATTTT. This sequence encodes CASSLTGVGQPQHF.

Concerning this clone itself: Distinct nucleotide sequences in the sample also encode this CDR3. This chain joins TRBV30 and TRBJ1-2, with D unclear. The CDR3 consists of 12 residues. With 0 bases removed from V and 4 bases from J, the gap between germline ends came to 6 bases. From germline, CDR1 is GTSNPN and CDR2 SVGIG (reference sequence). The CDR3 sequence: CAWSVRGYGYTF. The CDR3 DNA reads TGTGCCTGGAGTGTTCGGGGCTATGGCTACACCTTC.

The V gene is TRBV28, the J gene TRBJ1-1; D is unclear. Germline lookup yields CDR1 MDHEN and CDR2 SYDVKM. The CDR3 covers 12 residues. V lost 6 bases and J 8 bases, leaving 13 bases between the germline ends. CDR3 in DNA: TGTGCCAGCAGGTCGGGTGGAAACGAAGCTTTCTTT. This encodes CASRSGGNEAFF.

In its sample, this clone was seen once. The DNA of the CDR3 is TGTGCCAGCAGCGTAGTTGGGGGCATGAACACTGAAGCTTTCTTT. This sequence encodes CASSVVGGMNTEAFF. The chain carries TRBV9 and TRBJ1-1, with D perhaps matching TRBD1 (6 bases). The CDR3 has 15 amino acids. The ends were cut back, 0 bases at V and 0 bases at J, with 9 bases in the middle. Germline loops: CDR1 SGDLS, CDR2 YYNGEE.

This chain connects TRBV11-2 to TRBJ1-2, with 8 bases that match TRBD1. The CDR3 loop spans 16 amino acids. The V and J ends lost 2 bases and 4 bases, in that order; junction bases with no gene match: 9. CDR1 is SGHAT, CDR2 FQNNGV, per germline. CDR3 DNA: TGTGCCAGCAGCTTACTCACGGACAGGGATGGCTATGGCTACACCTTC. Its translation: CASSLLTDRDGYGYTF.

The J gene is TRBJ1-2, the V gene TRBV19; 7 positions match TRBD1. Germline assignment: CDR1 LNHDA and CDR2 SQIVND (reference sequence). CDR3 size: 16 residues. V shed 7 bases and J 4 bases; nucleotides not matched to a gene: 15. The CDR3 nucleotides are TGTGCCAGTACCTCGCTGCGGACAGGTTGGCTCTATGGCTACACCTTC. It specifies CASTSLRTGWLYGYTF.

V and J are TRBV7-2 and TRBJ1-4; 7 bases align to TRBD1. This CDR3 is 15 amino acids long. Germline V gene sequence: CDR1 SGHTA, CDR2 FQGNSA. V dropped 0 bases and J dropped 4; count of bases not matched to a gene: 2. The CDR3: CASSLATGLNEKLFF. The CDR3 bases are TGTGCCAGCAGCTTAGCGACAGGGCTTAATGAAAAACTGTTTTTT. The variable domain in full, completed from reference TRBV7-2 and TRBJ1-4, reads GAGVSQSPSNKVTEKGKDVELRCDPISGHTALYWYRQSLGQGLEFLIYFQGNSAPDKSGLPSDRFSAERTGGSVSTLTIQRTQQEDSAVYLCASSLATGLNEKLFFGSGTQLSVL.

The V gene is TRBV7-2, the J gene TRBJ2-7; 11 positions agree with TRBD2. CDR1 and CDR2 from the germline V gene are SGHTA and FQGNSA. The CDR3 runs 16 residues. The V segment lost 3 bases and the J segment 6 bases; nucleotides outside the gene matches: 10. The CDR3 coding sequence is TGTGCCAGCAGCTTGCAAACCGGGACTAGCGGATCCGAGCAGTACTTC. This encodes CASSLQTGTSGSEQYF.

The chain employs TRBV4-2 and TRBJ1-2, with unresolved D. CDR3 length equals 15 residues. Trimming took 4 bases from V and 1 from J, leaving 13 bases between them. CDR1 and CDR2 from the germline V gene are LGHNA and YNFKEQ. CDR3 sequence reads: CASSPPRPFNYGYTF. The CDR3 DNA follows: TGTGCCAGCAGCCCACCTAGACCGTTTAACTATGGCTACACCTTC.

This chain joins TRBV7-2 and TRBJ2-1; D gene uncertain. The CDR3 loop spans 15 amino acids. Trimming left V 5 bases short and J 3 bases short, with 14 bases between. Germline loops: CDR1 SGHTA, CDR2 FQGNSA. The CDR3 region has the DNA TGTGCCAGCAGCCCGGAACAGACACGCTACAATGAGCAGTTCTTC. Translation: CASSPEQTRYNEQFF. The full variable domain, its missing parts supplied by reference TRBV7-2 and TRBJ2-1, is GAGVSQSPSNKVTEKGKDVELRCDPISGHTALYWYRQSLGQGLEFLIYFQGNSAPDKSGLPSDRFSAERTGGSVSTLTIQRTQQEDSAVYLCASSPEQTRYNEQFFGPGTRLTVL.

The gene calls are TRBV9 and TRBJ2-6, with D perhaps matching TRBD1 (6 bases). Trimming removed 3 bases at V and 4 bases at J, with 11 bases between. Germline CDR1 is SGDLS and CDR2 is YYNGEE. There are 15 residues in the CDR3. CDR3 residues: CASSGTGTGANVLTF. As DNA, the CDR3 is TGTGCCAGCAGCGGAACAGGGACCGGGGCCAACGTCCTGACTTTC.

The chain joins TRBV6-1 to TRBJ2-7; D call uncertain. Germline-derived CDR1 and CDR2 are MNHNS and SASEGT. With 0 bases removed from V and 2 bases from J, the gap between germline ends came to 11 bases. This CDR3 comprises 15 residues. The DNA of the CDR3 is TGTGCCAGCAGTGAAGCGCTTTACGGTCCCTACGAGCAGTACTTC. It specifies CASSEALYGPYEQYF.

The V and J genes are TRBV27 and TRBJ1-5; possible D gene TRBD1, 6 bases. The V gene's germline CDR1 is MNHEY and CDR2 SMNVEV (reference sequence). The V gene lost 6 bases and the J gene lost 4 bases, with 10 bases spanning the gap. This CDR3 is 13 amino acids long. CDR3 amino acids: CASRGQPNQPQHF. The DNA of the CDR3 is TGTGCCAGCAGAGGACAGCCTAATCAGCCCCAGCATTTT.

This chain links TRBV7-9 with TRBJ2-2; D not resolved. The V gene's germline CDR1 is SEHNR and CDR2 FQNEAQ (reference sequence). CDR3 length: 14 residues. V was cut by 1 base and J by 4 bases, with 7 bases left in between. In DNA form, the CDR3 reads TGTGCCAGCAGCTTAGTCAGGTCCACCGGGGAGCTGTTTTTT. Encoded protein: CASSLVRSTGELFF.